These 18 T cell receptor beta chains were all obtained from the same sample, sequenced in a study of shared clonotypes between healthy human individuals. TCRdb's copy holds only in-frame clones and misses some; the assay was immunoSEQ multiplex PCR. The data hold some 2 million clones, with 85% to 95% observed a single time. Sequencing was performed on naive CD4+ T cells sorted from blood. Noted subset: CD45RA+ positively selected. All receptors derive from a man younger than 35 in good health.

This clone occurred once. The chain carries TRBV11-2 and TRBJ2-3; D unclear. The CDR3 has 14 residues. Per germline, CDR1 SGHAT and CDR2 FQNNGV. The V gene lost 2 bases and the J gene lost 2 bases, with 8 bases spanning the gap. CDR3 in amino acids: CASSLLSNTDTQYF. The CDR3 nucleotides read TGTGCCAGCAGCTTACTTTCTAACACAGATACGCAGTATTTT.

Comment on this clone: This specimen includes other DNA sequences encoding the same CDR3. V is TRBV6-5 and J is TRBJ2-7; D might be TRBD1 (6 bases). The length of the CDR3 is 13 residues. Trimming took off 5 bases at V and 2 bases at J, with 10 bases between the two ends. From germline, CDR1 is MNHEY and CDR2 SVGAGI. CDR3 sequence (DNA): TGTGCCAGCAGTCGCAGGGGAACCTACGAGCAGTACTTC. It codes for CASSRRGTYEQYF.

The chain joins TRBV5-6 to TRBJ1-2; 7 positions agree with TRBD1. Germline V gives CDR1 SGHDT, CDR2 YYEEEE. Unmatched junction bases numbered 7, after V lost 4 bases and J lost 7 bases. The CDR3 consists of 13 residues. This chain's CDR3 is CASSEDRLAGYTF. DNA for the CDR3: TGTGCCAGCAGCGAGGACAGGCTTGCTGGCTACACCTTC.

The chain recombines TRBV7-2 with TRBJ2-7; no firm D call. Trimming shortened V by 0 bases and J by 2 bases, and 11 bases separated the two germline ends. CDR1 is SGHTA and CDR2 is FQGNSA in the germline V gene. The CDR3 totals 15 residues. The CDR3 DNA follows: TGTGCCAGCAGCTTAGCGTCAGCCAATCCCTACGAGCAGTACTTC. Translating gives CASSLASANPYEQYF.

The V and J genes are TRBV5-1 and TRBJ2-5, with 9 bases identical to TRBD1. Per germline, CDR1 SGHRS and CDR2 YFSETQ. The J segment lost 4 bases and the V segment lost 4 bases, leaving 5 bases of the junction unmatched. The CDR3 has 14 residues. As DNA, the CDR3 is TGCGCCAGCAGCGTCACAGGGGGCCGAGAGACCCAGTACTTC. Amino acids: CASSVTGGRETQYF.

This chain links TRBV30 with TRBJ1-4, with TRBD1 matching 7 bases. Per germline, CDR1 GTSNPN and CDR2 SVGIG (reference sequence). The CDR3 runs to 14 residues. V lost 2 bases and J lost 10; bases outside the gene matches: 10. CDR3 bases: TGTGCCTGGAGTACCACAGGGGTAACGAGAAAACTGTTTTTT. Its protein is CAWSTTGVTRKLFF.

Points on this clone: At one end, the junction sequence differs from germline, possibly due to a read error. The chain combines TRBV2 with TRBJ1-1; no clear D. From germline, CDR1 is SNHLY and CDR2 FYNNEI. The CDR3 is 14 amino acids. The CDR3 region is CASLRGPLNTEAFF. The CDR3 coding sequence is TGTGCCAGCCTCAGAGGTCCTTTGAATACTGAAGCTTTCTTT.

The CDR3 nucleotides read TGTGCCAGCAGCGTAGGATTGTCCGAGCAGTACTTC. As protein: CASSVGLSEQYF. The chain combines TRBV9 with TRBJ2-7, with D hard to call. The V and J ends lost 0 bases and 6 bases respectively, with 7 bases between them. The CDR3 runs 12 residues. Germline CDR1 reads SGDLS; CDR2 reads YYNGEE.

With regard to this clone: Other DNA sequences in this specimen translate into the identical CDR3. The rearrangement uses TRBV27 and TRBJ2-7; 7 positions agree with TRBD2. J gave up 1 base and V 3 bases, and 3 bases lay outside the gene matches. In germline, CDR1 is MNHEY, CDR2 SMNVEV (reference sequence). The CDR3 loop spans 14 amino acids. This CDR3 is CASSLGGRSYEQYF. The DNA for the CDR3 is TGTGCCAGCAGTTTGGGGGGGAGGTCCTACGAGCAGTACTTC.

The genes are TRBV27 and TRBJ1-2; D is unclear. Germline values: CDR1 MNHEY, CDR2 SMNVEV (reference sequence). The CDR3 consists of 15 residues. With 6 bases removed from V and 4 bases from J, the gap between germline ends came to 18 bases. For the CDR3, the DNA is TGTGCCAGCAGCCAAGAAGGACGGTCTATCTATGGCTACACCTTC. Protein product: CASSQEGRSIYGYTF.

The chain joins TRBV4-2 to TRBJ1-6; 7 nucleotides line up with TRBD1. The CDR3 loop spans 14 amino acids. The V gene end was trimmed by 4 bases and the J gene end by 8 bases; junction bases not matched to a gene: 5. The V gene's germline CDR1 is LGHNA and CDR2 YNFKEQ. Here the CDR3 DNA reads TGTGCCAGCAGCCCGACAGGGTGGGATTCACCCCTCCACTTT. Its translation: CASSPTGWDSPLHF.

The genes are TRBV18 and TRBJ1-5; 9 bases fit TRBD1. V lost 4 bases to trimming and J lost 3 bases; unmatched junction nucleotides: 7. CDR1 is KGHSH, CDR2 LQKENI, per germline. The CDR3 is 16 amino acids. The CDR3 bases are TGTGCCAGCTCACTAGGGACAGGGCGACTCAATCAGCCCCAGCATTTT. It codes for CASSLGTGRLNQPQHF.

V is TRBV5-1 and J is TRBJ1-4, with D possibly being TRBD1 (5 bases). Germline CDR1 SGHRS, CDR2 YFSETQ. This CDR3 has 16 residues. V lost 2 bases to trimming and J lost 8 bases, with 19 bases between them. The CDR3 nucleotides read TGCGCCAGCAGCTTCCTACCTCCGAAGGGGAACGAAAAACTGTTTTTT. Translating gives CASSFLPPKGNEKLFF.

The CDR3 loop is CASSFYRAPGELFF. The CDR3 DNA is TGTGCCAGCAGCTTCTACAGGGCCCCCGGGGAGCTGTTTTTT. The genes are TRBV11-2 and TRBJ2-2; D may be TRBD1 (6 bases). The length of the CDR3 is 14 residues. Germline V CDR1 and CDR2: SGHAT, FQNNGV. The ends were cut back, 3 bases at V and 6 bases at J, with 11 bases in the middle.

The V gene is TRBV5-4, the J gene TRBJ2-5, with 9 bases matching TRBD2. This CDR3 region has 17 residues. J lost 5 bases, V lost 2 bases, and 13 bases had no gene match. The germline V gene has CDR1 SGHNT and CDR2 YYREEE (reference sequence). Here the CDR3 DNA reads TGTGCCAGCAGCTTTGCCGGGACTAGCCCCCTGGGGGAGACCCAGTACTTC. Translating gives CASSFAGTSPLGETQYF.

The chain is built from TRBV4-3 and TRBJ2-1; the D is unclear. This CDR3 comprises 14 residues. Germline CDR1 is LGHNA and CDR2 is YSLEER. Trimming left V 2 bases short and J 5 bases short, with 10 bases between. CDR3 DNA: TGCGCCAGCAGCCAAACCGATCGGGACAATGAGCAGTTCTTC. Amino acids: CASSQTDRDNEQFF.

The rearrangement uses TRBV6-1 and TRBJ2-2; 9 bases fit TRBD1. This CDR3 has 15 amino acids. Germline V gene sequence: CDR1 MNHNS, CDR2 SASEGT. V shed 4 bases, J shed 5 bases, and the junction held 5 bases outside the gene matches. The CDR3: CASSARDRVTGELFF. Here the CDR3 DNA reads TGTGCCAGCAGTGCCCGGGACAGGGTAACCGGGGAGCTGTTTTTT.

CDR3 amino acids: CATSVGDDTQYF. CDR3 nucleotide sequence: TGTGCCACATCCGTAGGCGACGATACGCAGTATTTT. The gene calls are TRBV11-3 and TRBJ2-3; D remains ambiguous. Germline CDR1 and CDR2: SGHNT and YENEEA. This CDR3 is 12 amino acids long. V gave up 10 bases and J gave up 6 bases, with 14 bases separating them. Full variable domain (outside the CDR3, taken from reference TRBV11-3 and TRBJ2-3): EAGVVQSPRYKIIEKKQPVAFWCNPISGHNTLYWYLQNLGQGPELLIRYENEEAVDDSQLPKDRFSAERLKGVDSTLKIQPAELGDSAVYLCATSVGDDTQYFGPGTRLTVL.